The 27 T cell receptor beta chains below come from one sample, sequenced in a study of immune evolution from preneoplasia to lung adenocarcinoma. The assay was immunoSEQ multiplex PCR, and TCRdb's table has in-frame clones only and misses some. The table shows about 7,900 clones, with roughly 78% occurring only once. The sequencing input was FFPE adjacent normal lung tissue. These receptors came from a person aged 65-85 years with lung adenocarcinoma.

The chain joins TRBV11-2 to TRBJ2-3; D is unresolved. Germline V gene sequence: CDR1 SGHAT, CDR2 FQNNGV. Deletions cut 1 base from V and 5 bases from J, with 10 bases between. This CDR3 has 14 residues. The CDR3 region is CASSLVVWGDTQYF. Here the CDR3 DNA reads TGTGCCAGCAGCTTAGTGGTTTGGGGAGATACGCAGTATTTT.

The chain employs TRBV6-4 and TRBJ2-3, with D uncertain. Germline V gene sequence: CDR1 MRHNA, CDR2 SNTAGT. The CDR3 runs 13 residues. V gave up 6 bases and J gave up 4 bases, with 11 bases separating them. CDR3 sequence: CASSPSQADTQYF. The CDR3 DNA reads as TGTGCCAGCAGCCCCTCTCAGGCAGATACGCAGTATTTT.

The chain has TRBV10-3 and TRBJ2-7; 7 bases are a match to TRBD1. The CDR3 has 16 amino acids. Losses at the gene ends were 0 bases for V and 1 base for J; bases not matched to a gene: 6. Germline values: CDR1 ENHRY, CDR2 SYGVKD. Here the CDR3 DNA reads TGTGCCATCAGTGAGTCAAGGGGGCCCGGATCCTACGAGCAGTACTTC. It specifies CAISESRGPGSYEQYF.

This chain uses TRBV6-6 with TRBJ1-2, with 8 bases lining up with TRBD1. Losses at the gene ends were 5 bases for V and 2 bases for J; bases not matched to a gene: 1. Germline V gives CDR1 MNHNY, CDR2 SVGAGI (reference sequence). The CDR3 length is 13 residues. The CDR3 protein is CASSRQGNYGYTF. CDR3 nucleotide sequence: TGTGCCAGCAGTCGACAGGGGAACTATGGCTACACCTTC.

This clone was picked up a small number of times. The rearrangement uses TRBV25-1 and TRBJ1-1, with D uncertain. The germline gives CDR1 MGHDK, CDR2 SYGVNS. This CDR3 has 13 residues. V was trimmed by 5 bases and J by 2 bases, leaving 9 bases between them. This CDR3 reads CASSTIFNTEAFF. Here the CDR3 DNA reads TGTGCCAGCAGTACCATATTTAACACTGAAGCTTTCTTT.

The V call is TRBV30, the J call TRBJ2-1, with 8 bases fitting TRBD2. The CDR3 extends over 18 amino acids. The V segment lost 4 bases and the J segment 4 bases; nucleotides outside the gene matches: 18. From germline, CDR1 is GTSNPN and CDR2 SVGIG (reference sequence). CDR3 residues: CAWTGLGVKGLEYNEQFF. In nucleotides, the CDR3 is TGTGCCTGGACGGGACTAGGTGTAAAGGGACTAGAGTACAATGAGCAGTTCTTC.

CDR3 DNA: TGTGCCAGCAGCTTAGACAGGGGGCGGGAGACCCAGTACTTC. Residues: CASSLDRGRETQYF. V gene TRBV7-2 combines with J gene TRBJ2-5, with 9 bases identical to TRBD1. The CDR3 spans 14 residues. Trimming took 1 base from V and 5 from J; bases not matched to a gene: 2. Germline-derived CDR1 and CDR2 are SGHTA and FQGNSA.

The chain combines TRBV18 with TRBJ1-3; 7 bases match TRBD1. The trim removed 5 bases at V and 1 base at J, leaving 8 bases unmatched. Germline loops: CDR1 KGHSH, CDR2 LQKENI. The CDR3 extends over 16 amino acids. CDR3 nucleotides: TGTGCCAGCTCATCCGACAGGGTGGGATCTGGAAACACCATATATTTT. It yields the protein CASSSDRVGSGNTIYF.

The chain employs TRBV19 and TRBJ1-5; no firm D call. Germline CDR1 LNHDA, CDR2 SQIVND (reference sequence). Trimming took 3 bases from V and 1 from J, leaving 10 bases between them. The CDR3 contains 15 residues. The CDR3 DNA follows: TGTGCCAGTAGTATCGGTGAACACAGCAATCAGCCCCAGCATTTT. Residues: CASSIGEHSNQPQHF.

V is TRBV7-8 and J is TRBJ1-5; D uncertain. The germline V gene encodes CDR1 SGHVS and CDR2 FQNEAQ. The CDR3 contains 14 residues. V was shortened by 3 bases and J by 5 bases, with 11 bases between the two germline ends. The CDR3 protein is CASSFLGNYQPQHF. The CDR3, as DNA: TGTGCCAGCAGCTTTTTGGGGAACTATCAGCCCCAGCATTTT.

The V call is TRBV13, the J call TRBJ1-6; no clear D gene. The CDR3 runs to 14 residues. Trimming pared 0 bases from V and 8 bases from J, leaving 8 bases between. Germline V CDR1 and CDR2: PRHDT, FYEKMQ (reference sequence). CDR3 nucleotide sequence: TGTGCCAGCAGCTTAGGCAGACGGGATTCACCCCTCCACTTT. This encodes CASSLGRRDSPLHF.

This chain links TRBV4-1 with TRBJ1-2; perhaps TRBD1 as D (6 bases). Trimming pared 0 bases from V and 3 bases from J, leaving 11 bases between. This CDR3 contains 15 residues. CDR1 and CDR2 (germline): MGHRA, YSYEKL. CDR3 amino acids: CASSQDLDRHYGYTF. The CDR3 nucleotides are TGCGCCAGCAGCCAAGACCTGGACAGACACTATGGCTACACCTTC.

The V and J genes are TRBV5-6 and TRBJ2-3; D unresolved. The germline V and J ends were trimmed by 4 bases and 9 bases, with 9 bases remaining between them. Germline values: CDR1 SGHDT, CDR2 YYEEEE. The CDR3 has 11 amino acids. CDR3 sequence: CASSLVETQYF. CDR3 coding DNA: TGTGCCAGCAGCCTTGTAGAGACGCAGTATTTT.

The V call is TRBV9, the J call TRBJ1-3, with 8 bases matching TRBD1. The CDR3 spans 15 residues. V was clipped by 2 bases and J by 4 bases; unmatched bases: 5. Germline assignment: CDR1 SGDLS and CDR2 YYNGEE. CDR3 in DNA: TGTGCCAGCAGCGTGACAGGGGTGTCGGGAAACACCATATATTTT. The encoded protein is CASSVTGVSGNTIYF.

The gene calls are TRBV5-1 and TRBJ1-1, with D possibly being TRBD1 (5 bases). The CDR3 has 15 residues. Trimming stripped 1 base from V and 5 bases from J, with 15 bases between. Germline CDR1 is SGHRS and CDR2 is YFSETQ. CDR3 loop: CASSLTRDEGTEAFF. The CDR3 DNA reads TGCGCCAGCAGCTTGACCCGGGACGAAGGAACTGAAGCTTTCTTT.

V and J are TRBV6-1 and TRBJ2-7; 8 bases align to TRBD1. The CDR3 extends over 16 amino acids. The germline V gene has CDR1 MNHNS and CDR2 SASEGT. V was clipped by 2 bases and J by 13 bases; unmatched bases: 19. The CDR3 DNA follows: TGTGCCAGCAGTGAAATCGCGGCAGGGGGCACGGCGGGGCTTTACTTC. This translates into CASSEIAAGGTAGLYF.

By sample fraction, this clone is medium-sized (0.01 to 0.1%). The chain has TRBV2 and TRBJ2-1; 7 bases agree with TRBD2. V trimming: 11 bases; J trimming: 8 bases; junction bases outside the gene matches: 12. Germline CDR1 SNHLY, CDR2 FYNNEI. This CDR3 is built from 13 residues. The CDR3 nucleotides are TGTGCCTCCGGACTAGGGTATAGGGATGAGCAGTTCTTC. It codes for CASGLGYRDEQFF. Using reference TRBV2 and TRBJ2-1 for the parts outside the CDR3, the full variable domain is EPEVTQTPSHQVTQMGQEVILRCVPISNHLYFYWYRQILGQKVEFLVSFYNNEISEKSEIFDDQFSVERPDGSNFTLKIRSTKLEDSAMYFCASGLGYRDEQFFGPGTRLTVL.

In its sample, this clone was seen once. The V and J genes are TRBV5-1 and TRBJ1-4, with TRBD1 as a possible D gene (6 bases). CDR3 size: 14 residues. The germline CDR1 and CDR2 sequences are SGHRS and YFSETQ. Trimming left V 2 bases short and J 5 bases short, with 10 bases between. The CDR3 protein is CASSFTGSNEKLFF. In DNA, the CDR3 is TGCGCCAGCAGCTTTACAGGGTCGAATGAAAAACTGTTTTTT.

V usage is TRBV6-1 and J usage is TRBJ2-3; 8 positions match TRBD2. The length of the CDR3 is 16 residues. Germline V gives CDR1 MNHNS, CDR2 SASEGT. J was trimmed by 6 bases and V by 3 bases; bases with no gene match: 11. Here the CDR3 reads CASSDGTPTSGDTQYF. CDR3 DNA: TGTGCCAGCAGTGATGGCACCCCCACTAGCGGCGATACGCAGTATTTT.

V and J are TRBV7-8 and TRBJ1-2; 8 bases align to TRBD1. Losses at the gene ends were 5 bases for V and 4 bases for J; bases not matched to a gene: 6. The CDR3 is made up of 14 amino acids. Per the germline V gene, CDR1 is SGHVS and CDR2 is FQNEAQ. DNA of the CDR3: TGTGCCAGCAGCCTTACAGGGGGTACCTATGGCTACACCTTC. As protein: CASSLTGGTYGYTF.

The chain is built from TRBV5-6 and TRBJ1-1; 9 bases map to TRBD1. This CDR3 is built from 14 residues. Germline V gene data show CDR1 as SGHDT and CDR2 as YYEEEE. Unmatched junction bases numbered 4, after V lost 2 bases and J lost 5 bases. CDR3 amino acids: CASSFGTGITEAFF. In DNA, the CDR3 is TGTGCCAGCAGCTTCGGGACAGGGATTACTGAAGCTTTCTTT.

V and J are TRBV19 and TRBJ2-1, with D maybe TRBD1 (6 bases). This CDR3 spans 12 amino acids. CDR1 is LNHDA, CDR2 SQIVND, per germline (reference sequence). V was pared by 5 bases and J by 9 bases, with 11 bases between. This CDR3 reads CASSAKGVEQFF. The DNA of the CDR3 is TGTGCCAGTAGTGCAAAGGGGGTTGAGCAGTTCTTC.

The rearrangement uses TRBV28 and TRBJ1-1; D is unclear. The V gene's germline CDR1 is MDHEN and CDR2 SYDVKM. This CDR3 region has 11 residues. V was clipped by 7 bases and J by 10 bases, with 13 bases between them. This chain's CDR3 is CASTYANGAFF. CDR3 nucleotides: TGTGCCAGCACCTACGCGAACGGAGCTTTCTTT. Looking up the rest from reference TRBV28 and TRBJ1-1 gives the full variable domain: DVKVTQSSRYLVKRTGEKVFLECVQDMDHENMFWYRQDPGLGLRLIYFSYDVKMKEKGDIPEGYSVSREKKERFSLILESASTNQTSMYLCASTYANGAFFGQGTRLTVV.

V is TRBV27 and J is TRBJ1-5, with 10 bases lining up with TRBD1. This CDR3 is built from 14 residues. V was pared by 5 bases and J by 4 bases, with 2 bases of the junction left unmatched. CDR1 is MNHEY, CDR2 SMNVEV, per germline (reference sequence). CDR3 coding DNA: TGTGCCAGCAGTATGGGACAGGGGAATCAGCCCCAGCATTTT. Amino acid sequence: CASSMGQGNQPQHF.

The rearrangement joins TRBV7-9 to TRBJ2-3; D unclear. Germline values: CDR1 SEHNR, CDR2 FQNEAQ (reference sequence). Trimming removed 5 bases at V and 2 bases at J, with 2 bases between. The CDR3 is 11 residues long. The CDR3 region is CASSLTDTQYF. The CDR3 DNA is TGTGCCAGCAGCCTCACAGATACGCAGTATTTT.

The CDR3 region has the DNA TGTGCCAGCAGTTTAGCAGCGTTAAATGAGCAGTTCTTC. Protein sequence: CASSLAALNEQFF. J is TRBJ2-1 and V is TRBV28; no clear D gene. CDR1 is MDHEN, CDR2 SYDVKM, per germline. This CDR3 has 13 amino acids. V lost 2 bases, J lost 7 bases, and 9 bases lay in between.

The chain has TRBV11-2 and TRBJ1-1; 12 bases match TRBD1. From germline, CDR1 is SGHAT and CDR2 FQNNGV. J lost 0 bases, V lost 1 base, and 6 bases had no gene match. The CDR3 length is 18 residues. This chain's CDR3 is CASSLVGTGGRMNTEAFF. In nucleotides, the CDR3 is TGTGCCAGCAGCTTAGTAGGGACAGGGGGCAGGATGAACACTGAAGCTTTCTTT.